Described below is a single T cell receptor beta chain sequence and its context. It has no known antigen specificity. Base qualities are not provided; no much larger clone lies one nucleotide away. Library construction relied on the immunoSEQ multiplex PCR assay. This is the immuneACCESS table as TCRdb keeps it, with only in-frame sequences that have V and J called. A part of the clones is gone; compared with another copy, unresolved V genes explain less than half, and the rest is unexplained. This sample lists around 63,000 clones; 90% to 95% were detected once. Over 1.1% of the sample belongs to the ten largest clones. CDR1 is given as ENHRY and CDR2 as SYGVKD, both from the germline V gene. Trimming takes 7 bases off V and 6 bases off J; junction bases not matched to a gene: 7. From the cysteine through the phenylalanine, the CDR3 covers 13 amino acids. The kept DNA is CDR3 alone, 39 bases in frame from the first base.

This entry belongs to a study of T cell changes during pregnancy in multiple sclerosis (dated by TCRdb to between 2019 and 2020). The study in broad terms: In women with multiple sclerosis, the researchers looked at how the T cell repertoire shifted as pregnancy progressed.

Rearrangement joined TRBV10-3 to TRBJ1-1; TRBD1 matches 8 bases in the middle. The sample was peripheral blood, taken after pregnancy. The sequence was obtained from a female donor with multiple sclerosis, enrolled in a pregnancy study. DNA sequence: TGTGCCATCACCGCCGACAGGGGCGCTGAAGCTTTCTTT. Its coded protein is CAITADRGAEAFF.